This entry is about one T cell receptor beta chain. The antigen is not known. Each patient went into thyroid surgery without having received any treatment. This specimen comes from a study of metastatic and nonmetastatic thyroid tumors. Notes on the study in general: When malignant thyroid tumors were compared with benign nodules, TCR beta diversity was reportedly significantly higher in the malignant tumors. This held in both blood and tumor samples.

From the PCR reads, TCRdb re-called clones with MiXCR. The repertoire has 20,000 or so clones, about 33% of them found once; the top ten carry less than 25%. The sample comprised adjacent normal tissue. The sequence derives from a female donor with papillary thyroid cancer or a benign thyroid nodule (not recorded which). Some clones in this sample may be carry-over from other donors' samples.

This CDR3 reads CASSYNTGGGYTF. In DNA, the CDR3 is TGTGCCAGCAGCTACAATACAGGGGGTGGCTACACCTTC. This sequence joins TRBV11-2 and TRBJ1-2; 8 nucleotides line up with TRBD1. This CDR3 spans 13 amino acids. CDR1 SGHAT and CDR2 FQNNGV come from the germline V gene. V gave up 4 bases and J gave up 7 bases; unmatched junction bases: 5.